This T cell receptor beta chain originates from a study of CD8 T cells in ankylosing spondylitis. The CDR3 covers 12 residues. The germline V gene encodes CDR1 SQVTM and CDR2 ANQGSEA. Deletions cut 4 bases from V and 3 bases from J, with 10 bases between. It was by quantitative 5'-RACE with molecular barcodes that TCR beta libraries were made. TCRdb used MiXCR to reprocess the 5' RACE reads, holding one entry per CDR3 protein. The data show 200,000 to 300,000 distinct CDR3 sequences, 20% to 30% seen once. This TCR came from a male donor with ankylosing spondylitis or in good health (not recorded which). The specimen sequenced was blood, either unsorted or a sorted T cell fraction (not recorded which). The V and J genes are TRBV29-1 and TRBJ2-7; no definite D call. CDR3 amino acids: CSVVGQIYEQYF. The CDR3 coding sequence is TGCAGCGTTGTCGGGCAGATCTACGAGCAGTACTTC.